The clone carrying this T cell receptor beta chain was found a few times. Its matching antigen is unknown. The method was immunoSEQ multiplex PCR; TCRdb's version includes in-frame clones alone and lacks a portion of them. Here the sample spans around 150,000 clones, about 92% being singletons. Germline-derived CDR1 and CDR2 are SNHLY and FYNNEI. The junction had 4 bases not matched to a gene; V was cut back by 7 bases and J by 0 bases. The CDR3 spans 14 residues. The entry originates in a study of T cell responses to AZD1222 COVID-19 vaccine. Study conclusions and caveats: Baseline seropositivity occurred in only six or seven AZD1222 recipients. The donors showed a predominance of white British ancestry and of females, with possible underestimation of clonal diversity.

The rearrangement uses TRBV2 and TRBJ2-7; 9 nucleotides line up with TRBD1. The material was peripheral blood, obtained 28 days after the second AZD1222 dose. The TCR originated in an adult who received the AZD1222 COVID-19 vaccine. In nucleotides, the CDR3 is TGTGCCAGCAAGACAGGGGGATACTCCTACGAGCAGTACTTC. Its translation: CASKTGGYSYEQYF.